The clone carrying this T cell receptor (beta chain) was seen a few times. This sample is drawn from a study of blood T cell repertoires in COVID-19. For the study at large: The study drew acute and convalescent COVID-19 samples from the United States, Italy and Spain. T cells, B-cell-depleted T cells, or PBMCs supplied cDNA or gDNA.

In the authors' methods: Counts of nucleated cells, estimated from reference gene primer amplification, were obtained. Sequencing used immunoSEQ multiplex PCR; TCRdb keeps in-frame clones, though not all of them. V and J calls and clone size are given by that table; D and trimming were obtained from the DNA. The sample has 110,000 or so clones; roughly 80% are singletons. CDR1 is PRHDT and CDR2 is FYEKMQ in the germline V gene (reference sequence). This CDR3 region has 17 residues. V lost 4 bases and J lost 9; bases outside the gene matches: 12. This chain links TRBV13 with TRBJ2-1, with 13 bases that match TRBD2. The sequenced material came from peripheral blood. This receptor was taken from a man aged 70 or older with acute or convalescent COVID-19. The DNA of the CDR3 is TGTGCCAGCAGCTCCGGGGGACTAGCGGGATCCTTAGGTGAGCAGTTCTTC. Residues: CASSSGGLAGSLGEQFF.